Each of the 16 T cell receptor beta chains below was sequenced from the same sample in a study of technical replicates of blood from a few donors. TCRdb keeps only in-frame clones here, not all; method: immunoSEQ multiplex PCR. The sample consists of about 73,000 clones, 93% of them appearing once. Material for sequencing was T cells isolated from PBMCs. These receptors originate from a human donor in good health.

The V gene is TRBV28, the J gene TRBJ1-1; D not resolved. V lost 1 base, J lost 3 bases, and 6 bases lay in between. The CDR3 has 13 residues. Germline V gives CDR1 MDHEN, CDR2 SYDVKM. The CDR3: CASSLLTDTEAFF. The CDR3 region has the DNA TGTGCCAGCAGTTTATTAACAGACACTGAAGCTTTCTTT.

This clone was seen once. This chain connects TRBV2 to TRBJ1-2; D ambiguous. V was shortened by 8 bases and J by 6 bases, with 19 bases between the two germline ends. Germline assignment: CDR1 SNHLY and CDR2 FYNNEI. This CDR3 region has 14 residues. The CDR3 sequence: CASGSGRPSNGYTF. The CDR3 DNA follows: TGTGCCAGCGGATCGGGGAGACCTTCTAATGGCTACACCTTC.

The chain joins TRBV6-5 to TRBJ1-5; D may be TRBD1 (6 bases). Germline CDR1 is MNHEY and CDR2 is SVGAGI. This CDR3 spans 15 amino acids. V was clipped by 4 bases and J by 4 bases, with 14 bases between them. In nucleotides, the CDR3 is TGTGCCAGCAGTTTAGGGACACCATCAAATCAGCCCCAGCATTTT. Translation gives CASSLGTPSNQPQHF.

This clone has just one count. The chain couples TRBV5-1 to TRBJ2-3, with 9 bases that match TRBD2. The V segment lost 6 bases and the J segment 2 bases; nucleotides outside the gene matches: 4. Germline CDR1 and CDR2: SGHRS and YFSETQ. This CDR3 has 14 residues. CDR3 amino acids: CASKAGGATDTQYF. The CDR3 DNA reads as TGCGCCAGCAAAGCGGGGGGCGCCACAGATACGCAGTATTTT.

CDR3 amino acids: CSVEENSYGYTF. The CDR3, as DNA: TGCAGCGTTGAGGAGAATAGCTATGGCTACACCTTC. The chain joins TRBV29-1 to TRBJ1-2, with D unresolved. Trimming removed 3 bases at V and 4 bases at J, with 9 bases between. The CDR3 consists of 12 residues. Germline V gene sequence: CDR1 SQVTM, CDR2 ANQGSEA.

This clone was recorded only once. V usage is TRBV7-2 and J usage is TRBJ2-7; TRBD2 agrees at 11 bases. The trim removed 5 bases at V and 8 bases at J, leaving 11 bases unmatched. This CDR3 contains 15 residues. Germline CDR1 SGHTA, CDR2 FQGNSA. CDR3 sequence reads: CASSLLTSGDLKQYF. The DNA for the CDR3 is TGTGCCAGCAGCCTATTGACTAGCGGGGACTTGAAGCAGTACTTC.

The V gene is TRBV4-1, the J gene TRBJ1-4; 7 bases align to TRBD1. Per the germline V gene, CDR1 is MGHRA and CDR2 is YSYEKL. This CDR3 has 17 amino acids. V lost 4 bases, J lost 6 bases, and 14 bases stayed unmatched. The CDR3 bases are TGCGCCAGCAGCCGCAAAACAAAGGGGGACAGAGATGAAAAACTGTTTTTT. As protein: CASSRKTKGDRDEKLFF.

The CDR3 reads CASSSPTGPSYGYTF. The CDR3 bases are TGTGCCAGCAGCTCCCCGACAGGGCCCAGCTATGGCTACACCTTC. The chain employs TRBV28 and TRBJ1-2; TRBD1 aligns across 7 bases. The CDR3 runs 15 residues. V lost 6 bases to trimming and J lost 4 bases; unmatched junction nucleotides: 11. The V gene's germline CDR1 is MDHEN and CDR2 SYDVKM.

The chain recombines TRBV30 with TRBJ1-4; no clear D gene. The CDR3 is made up of 16 amino acids. Germline CDR1 reads GTSNPN; CDR2 reads SVGIG (reference sequence). V lost 3 bases and J 3 bases, leaving 17 bases between the germline ends. CDR3 nucleotide sequence: TGTGCCTGGAGAAAATGGCCCGAAGATTCTAATGAAAAACTGTTTTTT. Translation: CAWRKWPEDSNEKLFF.

The chain employs TRBV19 and TRBJ1-2; 9 nucleotides agree with TRBD1. Germline CDR1 LNHDA, CDR2 SQIVND (reference sequence). This CDR3 is built from 15 residues. J lost 7 bases, V lost 7 bases, and 13 bases had no gene match. The CDR3 DNA follows: TGTGCCAGTACGGGAAGTAGGGACAGGGATTCTGGCTACACCTTC. This codes for CASTGSRDRDSGYTF.

In DNA form, the CDR3 reads TGCGCCAGCAGCCGGAGATTGACAGGGTCCTACGAGCAGTACTTC. As protein: CASSRRLTGSYEQYF. This rearrangement joins TRBV4-1 to TRBJ2-7; TRBD1 matches at 7 bases. This CDR3 has 15 amino acids. The germline V gene encodes CDR1 MGHRA and CDR2 YSYEKL. J gave up 1 base and V 4 bases, and 7 bases lay outside the gene matches.

The rearrangement joins TRBV29-1 to TRBJ2-7; D is unclear. Germline loops: CDR1 SQVTM, CDR2 ANQGSEA. V lost 5 bases and J 3 bases, leaving 8 bases between the germline ends. This CDR3 comprises 11 residues. In DNA form, the CDR3 reads TGCAGCGTTCAAAGGAGCTACGAGCAGTACTTC. Encoded protein: CSVQRSYEQYF.

This rearrangement joins TRBV29-1 to TRBJ2-1; TRBD2 matches at 7 bases. V trimming: 3 bases; J trimming: 6 bases; junction bases outside the gene matches: 2. This CDR3 is 12 amino acids long. Per germline, CDR1 SQVTM and CDR2 ANQGSEA. The CDR3 sequence is CSVEAGVNEQFF. The CDR3 nucleotides read TGCAGCGTTGAGGCGGGGGTCAATGAGCAGTTCTTC.

V usage is TRBV13 and J usage is TRBJ2-5; 13 bases are a match to TRBD2. This CDR3 spans 20 amino acids. V trimming: 2 bases; J trimming: 6 bases; junction bases outside the gene matches: 18. The V gene's germline CDR1 is PRHDT and CDR2 FYEKMQ (reference sequence). In DNA, the CDR3 is TGTGCCAGCAGCTTACGGTGGGAGCTCCGGGCGACTAGCGGGAGGCAGACCCAGTACTTC. It encodes CASSLRWELRATSGRQTQYF. Together with reference TRBV13 and TRBJ2-5, the CDR3 gives the full variable domain: AAGVIQSPRHLIKEKRETATLKCYPIPRHDTVYWYQQGPGQDPQFLISFYEKMQSDKGSIPDRFSAQQFSDYHSELNMSSLELGDSALYFCASSLRWELRATSGRQTQYFGPGTRLLVL.

The gene calls are TRBV25-1 and TRBJ1-2; 8 nucleotides match TRBD1. Germline trimming cut 7 bases from V and 8 bases from J; bases unmatched to any gene: 12. Germline CDR1 and CDR2: MGHDK and SYGVNS. The CDR3 loop spans 14 amino acids. The CDR3 loop reads CASNAQGAGGGYTF. DNA for the CDR3: TGTGCCAGCAATGCTCAGGGGGCCGGGGGGGGCTACACCTTC.

J is TRBJ2-7 and V is TRBV18; no clear D. This CDR3 is 15 amino acids long. The germline V gene encodes CDR1 KGHSH and CDR2 LQKENI. Trimming removed 2 bases at V and 0 bases at J, with 11 bases between. In DNA, the CDR3 is TGTGCCAGCTCACCAAGAAACCCGAGCTCCTACGAGCAGTACTTC. This sequence encodes CASSPRNPSSYEQYF. Combining the CDR3 with reference TRBV18 and TRBJ2-7 gives the whole variable domain NAGVMQNPRHLVRRRGQEARLRCSPMKGHSHVYWYRQLPEEGLKFMVYLQKENIIDESGMPKERFSAEFPKEGPSILRIQQVVRGDSAAYFCASSPRNPSSYEQYFGPGTRLTVT.